What follows are 8 T cell receptor beta chains derived from one specimen sequenced in a study of shared clonotypes between healthy human individuals. Profiled with immunoSEQ multiplex PCR; TCRdb holds only in-frame clones, not every one. This table holds 600,000 to 750,000 clones, 72% found once. The sample taken for sequencing was memory CD4+ T cells sorted from blood. Subset of the sample: CD45RA-negative fraction. The receptors were sampled from a woman between 25 and 40 years old in good health.

The chain carries TRBV5-8 and TRBJ2-5, with TRBD2 matching 12 bases. This CDR3 is 15 amino acids long. Germline V gene sequence: CDR1 SGHTS, CDR2 YDEGEE. Losses at the gene ends were 4 bases for V and 3 bases for J; bases not matched to a gene: 4. CDR3 sequence: CASSGGLAGKETQYF. Here the CDR3 DNA reads TGTGCCAGCAGCGGAGGACTAGCGGGAAAAGAGACCCAGTACTTC.

The chain uses TRBV28 and TRBJ2-2; no clear D gene. From germline, CDR1 is MDHEN and CDR2 SYDVKM. The CDR3 is made up of 12 amino acids. Trimming shortened V by 3 bases and J by 7 bases, and 6 bases separated the two germline ends. The CDR3 spells CASSLGGGELFF. Here the CDR3 DNA reads TGTGCCAGCAGTTTGGGCGGCGGGGAGCTGTTTTTT. Looking up the rest from reference TRBV28 and TRBJ2-2 gives the full variable domain: DVKVTQSSRYLVKRTGEKVFLECVQDMDHENMFWYRQDPGLGLRLIYFSYDVKMKEKGDIPEGYSVSREKKERFSLILESASTNQTSMYLCASSLGGGELFFGEGSRLTVL.

The V call is TRBV5-6, the J call TRBJ1-2; D gene uncertain. There are 12 residues in the CDR3. Germline V gene lookup returns CDR1 SGHDT and CDR2 YYEEEE. Deletions cut 2 bases from V and 6 bases from J, with 8 bases between. CDR3 nucleotides: TGTGCCAGCAGCTTATACGGGAATGGCTACACCTTC. Translated, it gives CASSLYGNGYTF.

The CDR3 is CASSTARRNEQFF. The CDR3 DNA reads as TGTGCCAGCAGTACCGCTAGACGCAATGAGCAGTTCTTC. The genes are TRBV28 and TRBJ2-1; D uncertain. CDR3 size: 13 residues. Trimming removed 5 bases from V and 6 bases from J, with 11 bases in between. The germline gives CDR1 MDHEN, CDR2 SYDVKM. The whole variable domain, filled in from reference TRBV28 and TRBJ2-1, reads DVKVTQSSRYLVKRTGEKVFLECVQDMDHENMFWYRQDPGLGLRLIYFSYDVKMKEKGDIPEGYSVSREKKERFSLILESASTNQTSMYLCASSTARRNEQFFGPGTRLTVL.

V is TRBV19 and J is TRBJ1-1; D remains unclear. CDR1 and CDR2 from the germline V gene are LNHDA and SQIVND (reference sequence). The CDR3 covers 15 residues. With 5 bases removed from V and 5 bases from J, the gap between germline ends came to 18 bases. DNA of the CDR3: TGTGCCAGTAGTGTTTCGGGGAGGGCGAAAACTGAAGCTTTCTTT. It yields the protein CASSVSGRAKTEAFF. The entire variable domain, with the rest obtained from reference TRBV19 and TRBJ1-1, is as follows: DGGITQSPKYLFRKEGQNVTLSCEQNLNHDAMYWYRQDPGQGLRLIYYSQIVNDFQKGDIAEGYSVSREKKESFPLTVTSAQKNPTAFYLCASSVSGRAKTEAFFGQGTRLTVV.

V is TRBV27 and J is TRBJ2-6; a weak D match, TRBD1 (6 bases). CDR3 length equals 17 residues. Germline V gene data show CDR1 as MNHEY and CDR2 as SMNVEV (reference sequence). The germline V and J ends were trimmed by 2 bases and 3 bases, with 14 bases remaining between them. CDR3 DNA sequence: TGTGCCAGCAGTTTAACCCCAACAGGGAGTGGGGCCAACGTCCTGACTTTC. Its translation is CASSLTPTGSGANVLTF.

The rearrangement links TRBV30 to TRBJ1-5, with D unresolved. Trimming stripped 2 bases from V and 5 bases from J, with 10 bases between. Germline CDR1 is GTSNPN and CDR2 is SVGIG (reference sequence). The CDR3 contains 13 residues. Written as DNA, the CDR3 is TGTGCCTGGAGTCGGCAGGTGGATCAGCCCCAGCATTTT. Translated: CAWSRQVDQPQHF.

The genes are TRBV5-1 and TRBJ2-5; 11 positions match TRBD2. Germline V lookup: CDR1 SGHRS, CDR2 YFSETQ. The CDR3 has 15 amino acids. J was trimmed by 5 bases and V by 4 bases; bases with no gene match: 7. CDR3 nucleotides: TGCGCCAGCAGCCCGGGACTAGCGGCCGGGGAGACCCAGTACTTC. Protein sequence: CASSPGLAAGETQYF.